The 12 T cell receptor beta chains below were found in one sample sequenced in a study of vaccination effects on CD4 cells after COVID-19. TCRdb's table, derived via immunoSEQ multiplex PCR, lists solely in-frame clones and lacks some. The sample has 40,000 to 45,000 clones; around three quarters are singletons. Ahead of sequencing, the ViraFEST assay grew antigen-specific CD4+ T cells using viral peptide pools. Subsequent to a culture period of around eleven days, CD4+ T cells were isolated. Each vaccine recipient was nucleocapsid antibody negative and had no prior SARS-CoV-2 infection. Their antigens are not known. The specimen comprised CD4+ T cells from PBMCs cultured with SARS-CoV-2 spike peptides, sampled before COVID-19 vaccination. Source of these receptors: a human donor who received a COVID-19 vaccine.

This rearrangement joins TRBV24-1 to TRBJ2-3, with D unclear. The germline V gene has CDR1 KGHDR and CDR2 SFDVKD. The CDR3 length is 15 residues. V gave up 1 base and J gave up 1 base, with 8 bases separating them. The CDR3 reads CATSDLFGGTDTQYF. The CDR3 region has the DNA TGTGCCACCAGTGATTTATTTGGGGGCACAGATACGCAGTATTTT.

The CDR3 DNA reads TGTGCCAGCAGCCCAACGGCGACAGGCATGAACACTGAAGCTTTCTTT. This translates into CASSPTATGMNTEAFF. The rearrangement uses TRBV3-1 (or the pseudogene TRBV3-2) and TRBJ1-1; D perhaps matches TRBD1 (6 bases). This CDR3 has 16 residues. V was cut by 4 bases and J by 0 bases, with 15 bases left in between. Germline V gives CDR1 LGHDT, CDR2 YNNKEL (reference sequence).

The gene calls are TRBV18 and TRBJ2-3; D remains unclear. The CDR3 is 11 amino acids. Germline V gives CDR1 KGHSH, CDR2 LQKENI. Deletions cut 6 bases from V and 0 bases from J, with 1 base between. CDR3 residues: CASSSTDTQYF. The DNA of the CDR3 is TGTGCCAGCTCGAGCACAGATACGCAGTATTTT.

This clone appeared once. The chain couples TRBV19 to TRBJ1-1; weak D call: TRBD1 (5 bases). Trimming removed 6 bases at V and 1 base at J, with 12 bases between. CDR1 and CDR2 (germline): LNHDA, SQIVND (reference sequence). The CDR3 has 14 residues. The CDR3 sequence is CASRPGHSNTEAFF. Written as DNA, the CDR3 is TGTGCCAGTAGACCCGGACACTCGAACACTGAAGCTTTCTTT.

The rearrangement uses TRBV6-4 and TRBJ2-3, with 11 bases fitting TRBD2. The V gene end was trimmed by 4 bases and the J gene end by 7 bases; junction bases not matched to a gene: 10. Germline V gene data show CDR1 as MRHNA and CDR2 as SNTAGT. The CDR3 sequence is 16 residues long. The CDR3 here is CASSATPGTSGNTQYF. The CDR3 DNA reads TGTGCCAGCAGTGCAACCCCCGGGACTAGCGGTAATACGCAGTATTTT.

This clone was detected only once. The chain joins TRBV9 to TRBJ2-1; 9 bases fit TRBD1. Unmatched junction bases numbered 5, after V lost 1 base and J lost 0 bases. The CDR3 contains 17 residues. Germline CDR1 reads SGDLS; CDR2 reads YYNGEE. The CDR3 DNA sequence: TGTGCCAGCAGCGTAAGGGACAGGGCAAGCTCCTACAATGAGCAGTTCTTC. Translated: CASSVRDRASSYNEQFF.

This clone appeared a single time. The chain links TRBV9 to TRBJ1-3; D is unresolved. Germline-derived CDR1 and CDR2 are SGDLS and YYNGEE. CDR3 length: 16 amino acids. Trimming took 0 bases from V and 2 from J, leaving 12 bases between them. CDR3 region: CASSVGVERPGNTIYF. The CDR3 DNA follows: TGTGCCAGCAGCGTAGGCGTAGAACGGCCTGGAAACACCATATATTTT.

The chain employs TRBV3-1 (or the pseudogene TRBV3-2) and TRBJ2-3, with 7 bases aligning to TRBD2. CDR3 length: 12 residues. Losses at the gene ends were 11 bases for V and 11 bases for J; bases not matched to a gene: 13. Germline lookup yields CDR1 LGHDT and CDR2 YNNKEL (reference sequence). CDR3 loop: CASKARTSLQYF. The CDR3 coding sequence is TGTGCCTCCAAGGCACGGACTAGTTTGCAGTATTTT.

The chain has TRBV7-2 and TRBJ2-2; a weak D match, TRBD2 (7 bases). V shed 0 bases and J shed 6 bases, with 8 bases lying between them. Germline lookup yields CDR1 SGHTA and CDR2 FQGNSA. CDR3 size: 14 residues. CDR3 nucleotide sequence: TGTGCCAGCAGCTTAGCGGGGGGGCCCGGGGAGCTGTTTTTT. Its protein is CASSLAGGPGELFF.

The chain joins TRBV4-1 to TRBJ2-3, with 8 positions matching TRBD2. The J segment lost 3 bases and the V segment lost 0 bases, leaving 8 bases of the junction unmatched. Germline lookup yields CDR1 MGHRA and CDR2 YSYEKL. The CDR3 sequence is 17 residues long. The CDR3 sequence is CASSQDGAGGPTDTQYF. Here the CDR3 DNA reads TGCGCCAGCAGCCAAGATGGTGCGGGGGGTCCTACAGATACGCAGTATTTT.

The gene calls are TRBV19 and TRBJ2-7, with D tentatively TRBD1 (5 bases). Trimming took off 4 bases at V and 12 bases at J, with 13 bases between the two ends. The CDR3 sequence is 11 residues long. Per germline, CDR1 LNHDA and CDR2 SQIVND (reference sequence). Here the CDR3 reads CASSRTPTTYV. The CDR3 region has the DNA TGTGCCAGTAGTAGGACACCTACGACGTACGTC.

This chain links TRBV6-5 with TRBJ1-5; D gene uncertain. Between the trimmed V and J ends, which lost 0 bases and 9 bases, there was a span of 12 bases. Germline CDR1 and CDR2: MNHEY and SVGAGI. The CDR3 loop spans 14 amino acids. CDR3 loop: CASSYSRREGPQHF. CDR3 bases: TGTGCCAGCAGTTACTCAAGGCGGGAGGGGCCCCAGCATTTT.